The entry below gives a single T cell receptor (beta chain) sequence along with its context. The antigen remains undetermined. CDR3 length: 11 amino acids. Trimming stripped 3 bases from V and 7 bases from J, with 5 bases between. Germline CDR1 SGHDT, CDR2 YYEEEE. This record comes from a study of cytomegalovirus exposure and HLA in healthy donors. Both 60 Vbeta primers and 13 Jbeta primers went into the PCR. TCRdb keeps only in-frame clones here, not all; method: immunoSEQ multiplex PCR. The repertoire consists of more than 85,000 clones, with roughly 80% occurring once and the leading ten covering 9.5% to 13%. The study's findings and limits: A later analysis reported that several of the most significant clusters appeared to be linked to common viral pathogens, among them Epstein-Barr virus. Presence/absence analyses assumed roughly uniform sequencing depth across donors. TCR beta chain V- and J-gene trimming was linked, in a later analysis, to a missense variant in DCLRE1C. HLA allele associations emerged for fewer than 20,000 TCR beta sequences in a later analysis, at 0.05 false discovery rate.

The sequenced sample was PBMCs. The chain carries TRBV5-6 and TRBJ1-3, with D uncertain. This sequence originates from a man aged 30 to 39 in good health and CMV-seropositive. For the CDR3, the DNA is TGTGCCAGCAGCTCCCTCAACACCATATATTTT. It yields the protein CASSSLNTIYF.